The clone carrying this T cell receptor (beta chain) has more than one count but fewer than ten. The CDR3 consists of 14 residues. CDR1 SGHVS and CDR2 FQNEAQ come from the germline V gene. With 3 bases removed from V and 2 bases from J, the gap between germline ends came to 10 bases. This sample was included in a study of blood T cell repertoires in COVID-19. Across the whole study: Sources were T cells, B-cell-depleted T cells, or PBMCs; the material itself was cDNA or gDNA.

Some clones are missing from TCRdb's copy, which holds only in-frame ones; the method was immunoSEQ multiplex PCR. Here the sample spans about 88,000 clones, approximately 87% being singletons. The receptor comes from a woman aged 70-85 years with acute or convalescent COVID-19. Sequenced material: peripheral blood. The V call is TRBV7-8, the J call TRBJ1-1; no firm D call. This chain's CDR3 is CASSLRFPNTEAFF. The CDR3 bases are TGTGCCAGCAGCTTGCGGTTCCCCAACACTGAAGCTTTCTTT. The entire variable domain, with the rest obtained from reference TRBV7-8 and TRBJ1-1, is as follows: GAGVSQSPRYKVAKRGQDVALRCDPISGHVSLFWYQQALGQGPEFLTYFQNEAQLDKSGLPSDRFFAERPEGSVSTLKIQRTQQEDSAVYLCASSLRFPNTEAFFGQGTRLTVV.